The TCR beta chain under discussion was sequenced for a study of neurological immune-mediated disorders. The junction had 4 bases not matched to a gene; V was cut back by 5 bases and J by 7 bases. This CDR3 contains 12 residues. Germline values: CDR1 SEHNR, CDR2 FQNEAQ (reference sequence). TCRdb passed the 5' RACE reads through MiXCR, listing each CDR3 protein once. This table holds approximately 58,000 distinct CDR3 sequences, about an eighth found once. This clonotype was counted at least ten times. The study used blood bank volunteers in Maryland, USA, as healthy controls. The sequence derives from a man between 60 and 75 years old in good health. This chain joins TRBV7-9 and TRBJ1-2; 7 bases match TRBD1. The sequenced sample consisted of PBMCs. CDR3 DNA sequence: TGTGCCAGCAGCCTGCGGGACAGTGGCTACACCTTC. This translates into CASSLRDSGYTF.